This T cell receptor (beta chain) was recovered during a study of blood T cell repertoires in COVID-19. The overall study: The United States, Italy and Spain supplied acute and convalescent COVID-19 samples. The cDNA or gDNA used as material had been derived from T cells, B-cell-depleted T cells, or PBMCs.

This CDR3 spans 15 amino acids. CDR1 and CDR2 (germline): SEHNR, FQNEAQ (reference sequence). The V and J ends lost 2 bases and 7 bases, in that order; junction bases with no gene match: 6. Original handling: It was from reference gene primer amplification that nucleated cell counts were estimated. The data were produced by immunoSEQ multiplex PCR, yet TCRdb's version contains in-frame clones alone and is incomplete. V, J and clone size are those of that table, while D and trimming were read from the DNA. The sample yields over 110,000 clones, approximately 89% seen once. The TCR comes from a human donor in a cohort sampled during active COVID-19. The source material was peripheral blood. The chain has TRBV7-9 and TRBJ2-1; 9 nucleotides agree with TRBD2. The CDR3 DNA reads TGTGCCAGCAGCTTATTAGGGACTAGCAGGAATGAGCAGTTCTTC. This translates into CASSLLGTSRNEQFF.